These 32 T cell receptor beta chains originate from one sample sequenced in a study of blood T cell repertoires in COVID-19. Libraries were prepared by immunoSEQ multiplex PCR; TCRdb keeps only in-frame clonotypes and omits some of them. The sample carries 250,000 to 300,000 clones, around 90% recorded once. Sequences were obtained from peripheral blood. The receptors were sampled from a woman in her forties or fifties who had recovered from COVID-19.

The rearrangement joins TRBV9 to TRBJ2-2, with a weak D call TRBD1 (5 bases). This CDR3 has 15 residues. Germline loops: CDR1 SGDLS, CDR2 YYNGEE. V was pared by 0 bases and J by 3 bases, with 9 bases between. The CDR3 nucleotides are TGTGCCAGCAGCGTAGAGGACACCTACACCGGGGAGCTGTTTTTT. Translating it yields CASSVEDTYTGELFF.

This clone was seen once. The chain uses TRBV4-1 and TRBJ1-1; D is possibly TRBD1 (6 bases). Germline V gene data show CDR1 as MGHRA and CDR2 as YSYEKL. The CDR3 is made up of 11 amino acids. V was shortened by 1 base and J by 14 bases, with 11 bases between the two germline ends. The CDR3 sequence is CASSQVGAAFF. CDR3 DNA sequence: TGCGCCAGCAGCCAAGTGGGGGCTGCCTTCTTT.

The rearrangement uses TRBV27 and TRBJ2-5; D possibly corresponds to TRBD2 (6 bases). Germline CDR1 MNHEY, CDR2 SMNVEV (reference sequence). The V end lost 8 bases, the J end lost 7 bases, and 17 bases lay between the germline ends. The CDR3 consists of 13 residues. CDR3 bases: TGTGCCAGCGCCGTTTATCCCGGGAGGACCCAGTACTTC. Its translation: CASAVYPGRTQYF.

The V and J genes are TRBV6-4 and TRBJ1-1, with D perhaps matching TRBD1 (5 bases). This CDR3 region has 13 residues. V lost 8 bases, J lost 3 bases, and 13 bases lay in between. Germline CDR1 reads MRHNA; CDR2 reads SNTAGT. The CDR3 nucleotides read TGTGCCAGCCGAAGGGGACTACACACTGAAGCTTTCTTT. This codes for CASRRGLHTEAFF.

As concerns this clone: One end of the junction varies from germline; a read error may be responsible. The rearrangement joins TRBV7-7 to TRBJ2-5, with 14 bases matching TRBD2. The CDR3 is 16 residues long. CDR1 is SSHAT, CDR2 FNYEAQ, per germline (reference sequence). CDR3 DNA: TGTGCTAGCAGCGTTCGACTAGCGGGAGGGCAAGAGACCCAGTACTTC. Translation: CASSVRLAGGQETQYF. Looking up the rest from reference TRBV7-7 and TRBJ2-5 gives the full variable domain: GAGVSQSPRYKVTKRGQDVTLRCDPISSHATLYWYQQALGQGPEFLTYFNYEAQPDKSGLPSDRFSAERPEGSISTLTIQRTEQRDSAMYRCASSVRLAGGQETQYFGPGTRLLVL.

The genes are TRBV6-5 and TRBJ1-6; 7 bases are shared with TRBD1. Germline CDR1 MNHEY, CDR2 SVGAGI. V gave up 2 bases and J gave up 7 bases; unmatched junction bases: 5. The CDR3 covers 15 residues. In DNA, the CDR3 is TGTGCCAGCAGTTACCTCCCAGGGGGAAATTCACCCCTCCACTTT. Translated: CASSYLPGGNSPLHF.

The V call is TRBV6-6, the J call TRBJ1-2, with D maybe TRBD1 (6 bases). Germline CDR1 and CDR2: MNHNY and SVGAGI (reference sequence). The length of the CDR3 is 12 residues. With 7 bases removed from V and 2 bases from J, the gap between germline ends came to 8 bases. In DNA form, the CDR3 reads TGTGCCAGCACCACAGGGAACTATGGCTACACCTTC. Protein: CASTTGNYGYTF.

V and J are TRBV18 and TRBJ2-6, with TRBD1 identical over 8 bases. V lost 4 bases and J lost 0; bases outside the gene matches: 2. Germline V lookup: CDR1 KGHSH, CDR2 LQKENI. There are 16 residues in the CDR3. CDR3 coding DNA: TGTGCCAGCTCACATACAGGGGGCTCTGGGGCCAACGTCCTGACTTTC. Its protein product is CASSHTGGSGANVLTF.

This clone was recorded a few times. This chain connects TRBV10-3 to TRBJ1-2, with 9 bases lining up with TRBD1. The germline V gene has CDR1 ENHRY and CDR2 SYGVKD. The CDR3 is made up of 15 amino acids. J gave up 4 bases and V 8 bases, and 11 bases lay outside the gene matches. The CDR3 nucleotides read TGTGCCATCGGCGAGGGACAGGGTGTAGGCTATGGCTACACCTTC. Protein: CAIGEGQGVGYGYTF.

This chain connects TRBV20-1 to TRBJ2-7; D gene uncertain. The CDR3 is made up of 13 amino acids. CDR1 is DFQATT and CDR2 is SNEGSKA in the germline V gene (reference sequence). V lost 3 bases and J 5 bases, leaving 14 bases between the germline ends. The CDR3 is CSASGPGFDEQYF. The CDR3 DNA reads as TGCAGTGCTAGTGGTCCGGGTTTCGACGAGCAGTACTTC.

V usage is TRBV27 and J usage is TRBJ1-1, with no clear D. With 2 bases removed from V and 1 base from J, the gap between germline ends came to 5 bases. The CDR3 contains 13 residues. In germline, CDR1 is MNHEY, CDR2 SMNVEV (reference sequence). The CDR3 coding sequence is TGTGCCAGCAGTTTAGCCAGGAACACTGAAGCTTTCTTT. It specifies CASSLARNTEAFF.

The chain uses TRBV7-9 and TRBJ1-2; TRBD1 agrees at 8 bases. CDR3 size: 19 residues. From germline, CDR1 is SEHNR and CDR2 FQNEAQ (reference sequence). The J segment lost 7 bases and the V segment lost 2 bases, leaving 21 bases of the junction unmatched. The CDR3 spells CASSLLFGPQGASAGGYTF. In DNA, the CDR3 is TGTGCCAGCAGCTTACTTTTCGGGCCCCAGGGGGCATCGGCGGGTGGCTACACCTTC.

The V call is TRBV7-9, the J call TRBJ1-1; 12 bases are shared with TRBD1. V lost 0 bases and J lost 9; bases outside the gene matches: 11. The CDR3 loop spans 17 amino acids. Germline values: CDR1 SEHNR, CDR2 FQNEAQ (reference sequence). The CDR3 reads CASSLAQGTGGGAQAFF. CDR3 bases: TGTGCCAGCAGCTTAGCGCAGGGGACAGGGGGCGGTGCTCAAGCTTTCTTT.

Details on this clone: An end of the junction does not agree with germline; a read error may underlie this. The chain joins TRBV7-3 to TRBJ1-1, with D possibly TRBD1 on 6 matching bases. The CDR3 is 12 amino acids. The germline V gene has CDR1 SGHTA and CDR2 FQGTGA. The CDR3 sequence: CASSLSRDNLSF. In nucleotides, the CDR3 is TGTGCCAGCAGCTTATCTCGGGACAACCTATCCTTT.

The J gene is TRBJ1-1, the V gene TRBV6-6; D gene uncertain. The CDR3 spans 15 residues. V was pared by 0 bases and J by 12 bases, with 20 bases between. CDR1 is MNHNY, CDR2 SVGAGI, per germline (reference sequence). CDR3 in DNA: TGTGCCAGCAGTTACTCGATACTGGAGAGTCGTGGAACTTTCTTT. Amino acids: CASSYSILESRGTFF.

The chain carries TRBV19 and TRBJ1-2, with no clear D. Germline CDR1 reads LNHDA; CDR2 reads SQIVND (reference sequence). The length of the CDR3 is 13 residues. The V end lost 9 bases, the J end lost 3 bases, and 14 bases lay between the germline ends. CDR3 in amino acids: CASSGLTDYGYTF. Written as DNA, the CDR3 is TGTGCCAGCAGTGGACTTACGGACTATGGCTACACCTTC. Based on the CDR3 plus reference TRBV19 and TRBJ1-2, the full variable domain is DGGITQSPKYLFRKEGQNVTLSCEQNLNHDAMYWYRQDPGQGLRLIYYSQIVNDFQKGDIAEGYSVSREKKESFPLTVTSAQKNPTAFYLCASSGLTDYGYTFGSGTRLTVV.

The V gene is TRBV6-1, the J gene TRBJ1-1; D might be TRBD1 (6 bases). CDR1 MNHNS and CDR2 SASEGT come from the germline V gene. The V end lost 2 bases, the J end lost 4 bases, and 20 bases lay between the germline ends. The CDR3 has 17 amino acids. This CDR3 reads CASSENPGTRVRTEAFF. The CDR3 nucleotides read TGTGCCAGCAGTGAAAATCCTGGGACACGAGTACGCACTGAAGCTTTCTTT.

V is TRBV18 and J is TRBJ1-2, with D perhaps matching TRBD1 (5 bases). Germline loops: CDR1 KGHSH, CDR2 LQKENI. The CDR3 covers 14 residues. V lost 2 bases to trimming and J lost 2 bases, with 9 bases between them. The CDR3 DNA is TGTGCCAGCTCACCAGGGGGGAGGAACTATGGCTACACCTTC. Translating gives CASSPGGRNYGYTF.

The gene calls are TRBV11-2 and TRBJ1-1; 9 bases are shared with TRBD1. The V and J ends lost 4 bases and 5 bases, in that order; junction bases with no gene match: 14. This CDR3 has 17 amino acids. Germline V gene lookup returns CDR1 SGHAT and CDR2 FQNNGV. The CDR3 loop reads CASSWTIGTGRRTEAFF. CDR3 coding DNA: TGTGCCAGCAGCTGGACGATAGGGACAGGGCGGAGGACTGAAGCTTTCTTT.

In this sample, this clone turned up once. The chain combines TRBV5-6 with TRBJ1-6; perhaps TRBD1 as D (5 bases). This CDR3 contains 13 residues. Germline loops: CDR1 SGHDT, CDR2 YYEEEE. The V and J ends lost 4 bases and 9 bases respectively, with 11 bases between them. The CDR3 spells CASSLRGGSPLHF. The DNA of the CDR3 is TGTGCCAGCAGCCTCCGGGGGGGTTCACCCCTCCACTTT.

This sequence joins TRBV5-4 and TRBJ2-1; TRBD2 is a possible D gene (6 bases). There are 15 residues in the CDR3. V lost 0 bases and J 9 bases, leaving 16 bases between the germline ends. Germline V gene data show CDR1 as SGHNT and CDR2 as YYREEE (reference sequence). The CDR3 nucleotides read TGTGCCAGCAGCTTGGAGGACTACGGTTTCGGTGAGCAGTTCTTC. This gives the protein CASSLEDYGFGEQFF.

The chain's CDR3 is CASRPNRVSTEAFF. The CDR3 nucleotides read TGTGCCAGCCGCCCGAACAGGGTATCCACTGAAGCTTTCTTT. V and J are TRBV9 and TRBJ1-1; possible D gene TRBD1, 6 bases. Germline V gene sequence: CDR1 SGDLS, CDR2 YYNGEE. CDR3 length: 14 amino acids. Trimming shortened V by 7 bases and J by 4 bases, and 17 bases separated the two germline ends.

This clone appeared a few times. The chain has TRBV9 and TRBJ1-3, with a weak D call TRBD1 (5 bases). CDR1 is SGDLS, CDR2 YYNGEE, per germline. Between the trimmed V and J ends, which lost 0 bases and 0 bases, there was a span of 7 bases. The CDR3 length is 15 residues. The CDR3 region has the DNA TGTGCCAGCAGCGTAGCAGGGTACTCTGGAAACACCATATATTTT. Amino acid sequence: CASSVAGYSGNTIYF.

The chain recombines TRBV5-1 with TRBJ2-7, with D maybe TRBD1 (5 bases). From germline, CDR1 is SGHRS and CDR2 YFSETQ. The CDR3 covers 15 residues. With 1 base removed from V and 3 bases from J, the gap between germline ends came to 14 bases. The CDR3 spells CASSLWFRANYEQYF. Written as DNA, the CDR3 is TGCGCCAGCAGCTTGTGGTTCAGGGCTAACTACGAGCAGTACTTC. The full variable domain, completed using reference TRBV5-1 and TRBJ2-7, is KAGVTQTPRYLIKTRGQQVTLSCSPISGHRSVSWYQQTPGQGLQFLFEYFSETQRNKGNFPGRFSGRQFSNSRSEMNVSTLELGDSALYLCASSLWFRANYEQYFGPGTRLTVT.

The chain has TRBV5-1 and TRBJ1-1; the D is unclear. CDR1 and CDR2 from the germline V gene are SGHRS and YFSETQ. Trimming pared 1 base from V and 3 bases from J, leaving 10 bases between. CDR3 length: 14 amino acids. Written as DNA, the CDR3 is TGCGCCAGCAGCTTGCGGCTGCGGGACACTGAAGCTTTCTTT. Protein: CASSLRLRDTEAFF.

This clone was seen a few times. The chain uses TRBV6-2 or TRBV6-3 and TRBJ2-3; 9 positions match TRBD1. This CDR3 comprises 17 residues. Germline CDR1 reads MNHEY; CDR2 reads SVGEGT. V gave up 2 bases and J gave up 1 base; unmatched junction bases: 7. CDR3 DNA: TGTGCCAGCAGTTACCTCTGGCGGGACAGGGGCACAGATACGCAGTATTTT. Amino acid sequence: CASSYLWRDRGTDTQYF.

The CDR3 DNA is TGTGCCAGCAGCTCCGAGGGTAGCGGGAGGTGGTACGAGCAGTACTTC. As protein: CASSSEGSGRWYEQYF. This chain links TRBV7-9 with TRBJ2-7; 10 bases map to TRBD2. V was pared by 4 bases and J by 4 bases, with 10 bases of the junction left unmatched. Germline CDR1 SEHNR, CDR2 FQNEAQ (reference sequence). The CDR3 is 16 residues long. Filled out from reference TRBV7-9 and TRBJ2-7, the complete variable domain reads DTGVSQNPRHKITKRGQNVTFRCDPISEHNRLYWYRQTLGQGPEFLTYFQNEAQLEKSRLLSDRFSAERPKGSFSTLEIQRTEQGDSAMYLCASSSEGSGRWYEQYFGPGTRLTVT.

This chain connects TRBV30 to TRBJ1-2; 9 bases agree with TRBD1. Germline trimming cut 3 bases from V and 5 bases from J; bases unmatched to any gene: 10. The germline V gene has CDR1 GTSNPN and CDR2 SVGIG (reference sequence). This CDR3 comprises 15 residues. The CDR3 reads CAWRDRGGVGYGYTF. The CDR3 nucleotides read TGTGCCTGGAGGGACAGGGGCGGAGTAGGGTATGGCTACACCTTC.

The gene calls are TRBV20-1 and TRBJ2-7; 7 nucleotides line up with TRBD2. V lost 5 bases to trimming and J lost 5 bases; unmatched junction nucleotides: 3. Germline V gives CDR1 DFQATT, CDR2 SNEGSKA (reference sequence). This CDR3 spans 11 amino acids. The CDR3 DNA follows: TGCAGTGCTGGGGGACTACACGAGCAGTACTTC. As protein: CSAGGLHEQYF.

This clone was recorded once. V is TRBV6-2 or TRBV6-3 and J is TRBJ2-5; tentative D call: TRBD1 (6 bases). Germline V CDR1 and CDR2: MNHEY, SVGEGT. The V gene lost 6 bases and the J gene lost 5 bases, with 16 bases spanning the gap. The length of the CDR3 is 14 residues. CDR3 residues: CASSPPGGWETQYF. Written as DNA, the CDR3 is TGTGCCAGCAGCCCCCCTGGGGGCTGGGAGACCCAGTACTTC.

The chain recombines TRBV9 with TRBJ2-3; D is unresolved. This CDR3 spans 15 amino acids. Between the trimmed V and J ends, which lost 5 bases and 3 bases, there was a span of 16 bases. Germline CDR1 reads SGDLS; CDR2 reads YYNGEE. The CDR3 region is CASSAEALGTDTQYF. DNA of the CDR3: TGTGCCAGCAGTGCCGAGGCCCTTGGGACAGATACGCAGTATTTT.

This rearrangement joins TRBV7-3 to TRBJ2-2; 8 positions agree with TRBD2. V was clipped by 2 bases and J by 5 bases; unmatched bases: 4. CDR1 SGHTA and CDR2 FQGTGA come from the germline V gene. The CDR3 has 15 residues. For the CDR3, the DNA is TGTGCCAGCAGCTTAGGCGGGGGGCGTACCGGGGAGCTGTTTTTT. It specifies CASSLGGGRTGELFF.